The 17 T cell receptor beta chains given below trace back to one sample, sequenced in a study of OX40 agonist ivuxolimab in advanced cancers. The table came from immunoSEQ multiplex PCR; TCRdb's copy has only in-frame clones and leaves some out. The sample consists of more than 85,000 clones, over 85% of them appearing once. The sequencing here drew on CD4+ or CD8+ T cells sorted from blood, taken in a trial of the OX40 agonist ivuxolimab. The receptors shown here come from an adult with an advanced solid tumor such as melanoma, head and neck, liver or kidney cancer.

V and J are TRBV7-3 and TRBJ2-2; TRBD1 or TRBD2 may be the D gene (6 bases each). There are 18 residues in the CDR3. Trimming took 1 base from V and 2 from J, leaving 17 bases between them. Germline CDR1 and CDR2: SGHTA and FQGTGA. The CDR3 DNA follows: TGTGCCAGCAGCTTAAGGGGGGCAGGGCCGCTAAACACCGGGGAGCTGTTTTTT. It specifies CASSLRGAGPLNTGELFF.

The chain joins TRBV29-1 to TRBJ1-2; D is possibly TRBD1 (5 bases). This CDR3 has 15 amino acids. V was shortened by 1 base and J by 6 bases, with 18 bases between the two germline ends. Germline loops: CDR1 SQVTM, CDR2 ANQGSEA. The CDR3 loop is CSVEAEGAPGDGYTF. The CDR3 coding sequence is TGCAGCGTTGAAGCCGAGGGAGCCCCGGGGGATGGCTACACCTTC.

The chain recombines TRBV7-3 with TRBJ2-1; TRBD2 aligns across 7 bases. CDR3 length equals 14 residues. The germline V gene has CDR1 SGHTA and CDR2 FQGTGA. Unmatched junction bases numbered 3, after V lost 2 bases and J lost 5 bases. The CDR3 region has the DNA TGTGCCAGCAGCTTATCCGGACTAGACAATGAGCAGTTCTTC. Its protein is CASSLSGLDNEQFF.

A word on this clone: At one boundary the junction diverges from the germline segment, which might be a read error. The CDR3 DNA is TGCGCCAGCAGCCAAGAGGGACTAGCGGGTGAGAATGAGCAGTTCTTC. Amino acid sequence: CASSQEGLAGENEQFF. The chain is built from TRBV5-4 and TRBJ2-1; the match to TRBD2 covers 12 bases. The V gene's germline CDR1 is SGHNT and CDR2 YYREEE (reference sequence). The CDR3 extends over 16 amino acids.

The chain joins TRBV10-3 to TRBJ2-7, with a tentative D call TRBD2 (6 bases). Trimming removed 6 bases at V and 3 bases at J, with 12 bases between. CDR3 length equals 13 residues. CDR1 and CDR2 from the germline V gene are ENHRY and SYGVKD. CDR3 sequence (DNA): TGTGCCATCAGGGCGGGACGGGACTACGAGCAGTACTTC. Protein sequence: CAIRAGRDYEQYF.

The chain employs TRBV5-6 and TRBJ2-1; no reliable D call. The germline gives CDR1 SGHDT, CDR2 YYEEEE. Deletions cut 0 bases from V and 9 bases from J, with 7 bases between. This CDR3 comprises 12 residues. This CDR3 reads CASSLATFEQFF. The DNA for the CDR3 is TGTGCCAGCAGCTTGGCCACTTTTGAGCAGTTCTTC.

V usage is TRBV4-3 and J usage is TRBJ2-7, with unresolved D. CDR1 and CDR2 from the germline V gene are LGHNA and YSLEER. V dropped 0 bases and J dropped 2 bases, with 5 bases sitting between them. This CDR3 is 13 amino acids long. The CDR3 bases are TGCGCCAGCAGCCAAGAGAGCACCTACGAGCAGTACTTC. It encodes CASSQESTYEQYF.

CDR3 DNA sequence: TGTGCCAGCAGTTTAACCATGAGCACAGATACGCAGTATTTT. This gives the protein CASSLTMSTDTQYF. V and J are TRBV28 and TRBJ2-3; D uncertain. V was clipped by 2 bases and J by 0 bases, with 6 bases between them. The CDR3 totals 14 residues. The germline V gene encodes CDR1 MDHEN and CDR2 SYDVKM.

V and J are TRBV11-2 and TRBJ2-7, with TRBD1 matching over 11 bases. This CDR3 has 14 residues. Germline V CDR1 and CDR2: SGHAT, FQNNGV. The ends lost 8 bases at V and 3 bases at J; junction bases unmatched: 6. The CDR3 DNA sequence: TGTGCCAGCTCCGGGACAGGGGGTTTCTACGAGCAGTACTTC. Its translation: CASSGTGGFYEQYF.

The rearrangement joins TRBV27 to TRBJ1-5; TRBD1 might be the D (5 bases). The CDR3 extends over 18 amino acids. Trimming shortened V by 1 base and J by 1 base, and 17 bases separated the two germline ends. Germline lookup yields CDR1 MNHEY and CDR2 SMNVEV (reference sequence). CDR3 in amino acids: CASSLYPRGTGSNQPQHF. In DNA form, the CDR3 reads TGTGCCAGCAGTTTATATCCCCGTGGGACGGGCAGCAATCAGCCCCAGCATTTT.

The chain recombines TRBV15 with TRBJ2-2; D not certain. Germline CDR1 LNHNV, CDR2 YYDKDF (reference sequence). The length of the CDR3 is 15 residues. The ends were cut back, 0 bases at V and 5 bases at J, with 10 bases in the middle. The CDR3 is CATSRDLSGTGELFF. The CDR3 DNA reads TGTGCCACCAGCAGAGATCTTAGTGGAACCGGGGAGCTGTTTTTT.

The rearrangement uses TRBV2 and TRBJ1-2; D uncertain. Germline-derived CDR1 and CDR2 are SNHLY and FYNNEI. CDR3 size: 14 residues. With 1 base removed from V and 2 bases from J, the gap between germline ends came to 8 bases. The CDR3 region is CASSEGSINYGYTF. The DNA for the CDR3 is TGTGCCAGCAGTGAAGGCAGTATCAACTATGGCTACACCTTC.

V is TRBV6-5 and J is TRBJ1-2; D unresolved. The V and J ends lost 3 bases and 6 bases respectively, with 17 bases between them. The CDR3 spans 15 residues. Germline CDR1 and CDR2: MNHEY and SVGAGI. Written as DNA, the CDR3 is TGTGCCAGCAGTTATTCAGCCGGGAGAATCCATGGCTACACCTTC. Translated, it gives CASSYSAGRIHGYTF.

The J gene is TRBJ2-5, the V gene TRBV20-1; tentative D call: TRBD1 (5 bases). The CDR3 has 11 residues. V lost 8 bases and J 3 bases, leaving 10 bases between the germline ends. Per the germline V gene, CDR1 is DFQATT and CDR2 is SNEGSKA (reference sequence). The CDR3 loop is CSTPREETQYF. In DNA form, the CDR3 reads TGCAGTACCCCCAGGGAAGAGACCCAGTACTTC.

The chain links TRBV19 to TRBJ1-6, with 10 bases fitting TRBD1. Unmatched junction bases numbered 1, after V lost 3 bases and J lost 8 bases. Germline CDR1 LNHDA, CDR2 SQIVND (reference sequence). This CDR3 has 14 amino acids. This CDR3 reads CASSMGTGDSPLHF. The CDR3 DNA is TGTGCCAGTAGTATGGGGACAGGGGATTCACCCCTCCACTTT.

This chain links TRBV18 with TRBJ1-2, with a weak D call TRBD1 (6 bases). Between the trimmed V and J ends, which lost 3 bases and 0 bases, there was a span of 11 bases. Germline CDR1 and CDR2: KGHSH and LQKENI. The CDR3 extends over 15 amino acids. The CDR3 nucleotides read TGTGCCAGCTCACCCCCAGGACAGCCTAACTATGGCTACACCTTC. Protein product: CASSPPGQPNYGYTF.

This sequence joins TRBV2 and TRBJ1-6; no clear D. The CDR3 is 16 amino acids. Germline V lookup: CDR1 SNHLY, CDR2 FYNNEI. V lost 7 bases and J lost 0, with 13 bases in between. The CDR3 loop reads CASTPQPSSYNSPLHF. The CDR3 nucleotides are TGTGCCAGCACCCCTCAGCCGAGCTCCTATAATTCACCCCTCCACTTT.